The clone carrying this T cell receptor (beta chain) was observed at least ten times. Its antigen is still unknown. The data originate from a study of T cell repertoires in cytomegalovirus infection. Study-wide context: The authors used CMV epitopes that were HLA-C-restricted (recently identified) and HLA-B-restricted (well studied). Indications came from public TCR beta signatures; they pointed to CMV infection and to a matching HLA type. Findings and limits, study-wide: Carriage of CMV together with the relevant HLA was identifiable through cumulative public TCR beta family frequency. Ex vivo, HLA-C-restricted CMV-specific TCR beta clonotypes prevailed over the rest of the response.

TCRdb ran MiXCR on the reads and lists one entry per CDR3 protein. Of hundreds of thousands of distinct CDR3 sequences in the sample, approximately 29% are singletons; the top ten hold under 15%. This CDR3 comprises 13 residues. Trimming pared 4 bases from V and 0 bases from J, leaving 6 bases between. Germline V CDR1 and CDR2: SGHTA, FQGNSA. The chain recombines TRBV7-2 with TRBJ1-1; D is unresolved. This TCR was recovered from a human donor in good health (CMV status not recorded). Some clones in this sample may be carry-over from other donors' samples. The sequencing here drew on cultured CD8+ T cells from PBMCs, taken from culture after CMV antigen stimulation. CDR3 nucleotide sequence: TGTGCCAGCAGCTCTCTCATGAACACTGAAGCTTTCTTT. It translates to CASSSLMNTEAFF.